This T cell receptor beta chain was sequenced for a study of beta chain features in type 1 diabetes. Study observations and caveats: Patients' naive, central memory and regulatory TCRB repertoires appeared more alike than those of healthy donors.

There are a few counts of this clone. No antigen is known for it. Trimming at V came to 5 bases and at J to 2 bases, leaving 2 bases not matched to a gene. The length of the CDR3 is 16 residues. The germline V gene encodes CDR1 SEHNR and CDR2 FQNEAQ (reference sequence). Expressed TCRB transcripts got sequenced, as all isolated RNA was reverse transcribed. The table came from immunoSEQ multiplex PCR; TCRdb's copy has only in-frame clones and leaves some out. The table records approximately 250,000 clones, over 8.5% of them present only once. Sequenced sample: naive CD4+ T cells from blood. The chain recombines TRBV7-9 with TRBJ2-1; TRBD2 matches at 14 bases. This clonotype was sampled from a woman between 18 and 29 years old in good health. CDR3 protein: CASSRLAGGAYNEQFF. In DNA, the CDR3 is TGTGCCAGCAGCCGACTAGCGGGAGGGGCCTACAATGAGCAGTTCTTC.